This record concerns one T cell receptor beta chain sequence. It has no known antigen specificity. Per-base qualities were not stored, and no clone one base away is much larger. The immunoSEQ Assay, a bias-controlled multiplex PCR, was used to amplify TCRbeta CDR3 regions from genomic DNA. On the study's bioinformatics: Within the assay, amplification of reference gene primers was used to estimate how many nucleated cells each sample contained. To quantify the absolute abundance of each unique TCRbeta CDR3 rearrangement, sequence reads were collapsed and filtered. For each sample, productive Simpson clonality was calculated as the square root of Simpson's diversity index over productive rearrangements. Held by TCRdb, this immuneACCESS table contains in-frame sequences only and omits some clones. Under half of the omission traces to an unresolved V gene where checked; the cause of the rest is unknown. V, J and clone size reflect that table, while D and trimming were determined from the DNA. The table for this sample lists fewer than 200,000 clones; more than 75% of them were counted only once. Under 15% of the sample is held by the ten biggest clonotypes.

V loses 3 bases of germline sequence and J loses 1 base, and the interval between the two ends is 9 bases. The CDR3 measures 14 amino acids from cysteine to phenylalanine. Here the CDR3 DNA is all that survives: 42 bases in frame from base 1. This sample stems from a study of blood T cell repertoires in COVID-19 (TCRdb year 2020). For the wider study: Samples covering the acute and convalescent phases of COVID-19 were provided by collaborators in the United States, Italy and Spain. The prospective study material was composed of cDNA or gDNA derived from T cells, B-cell-depleted T cells, or PBMCs. Deeply sampled blood TCRbeta repertoires from subjects exposed to, actively infected with, or recovered from COVID-19 were included in the dataset. The repertoires were made available in a free public database intended to serve as a resource for research on the immune response to SARS-CoV-2. Samples were obtained from the ongoing ImmuneRACE study (first 160 participants) and from over 1,000 subjects provided by 6 global collaborators. A de-identified subject ID, COVID-19 status, age in years and sex were almost always included in the sample metadata. HLA class I and class II types, where available, came from metadata supplied by the sample provider rather than from assay-based typing. Findings and caveats that apply to the study as a whole: The quantity of clinical and demographic metadata differed by source and by participant and was supplied without curation.

One collaborating source in Seattle enrolled patients during active infection and followed them longitudinally through the course of disease. Each collaborating institution followed its own protocols to collect whole blood in K2EDTA tubes. For TCRbeta analysis, collaborators shipped samples as frozen whole blood, isolated PBMCs, or DNA extracted from either of those sample types. This clonotype originated in a woman aged 70-85 years with COVID-19, enrolled during active disease. Material for sequencing was peripheral blood. Rearrangement joined TRBV23-1 to TRBJ1-1; a tentative D match to TRBD1 spans 5 bases. TRBV23-1 carries the ORF label, with uncertain function. The CDR3 region: CASSHHTGNTEAFF. The DNA sequence reads TGCGCCAGCAGTCACCACACAGGGAACACTGAAGCTTTCTTT.